These 9 T cell receptor beta chains came from one sample sequenced in a study of shared clonotypes between healthy human individuals. Libraries were prepared by immunoSEQ multiplex PCR; TCRdb keeps only in-frame clonotypes and omits some of them. Among 300,000 to 400,000 clones listed, about 74% were seen once. Sequenced material: memory CD4+ T cells sorted from blood. The sample's subset: CD45RA-negative fraction. These receptors all stem from a man aged 25 to 45 in good health.

The V gene is TRBV11-2, the J gene TRBJ2-7; D is unclear. This CDR3 is built from 12 residues. Looked up from germline, CDR1 is SGHAT and CDR2 is FQNNGV. With 5 bases removed from V and 3 bases from J, the gap between germline ends came to 8 bases. In nucleotides, the CDR3 is TGTGCCAGCAGCCCCTCAATCTACGAGCAGTACTTC. Its protein product is CASSPSIYEQYF. Full variable domain (outside the CDR3, taken from reference TRBV11-2 and TRBJ2-7): EAGVAQSPRYKIIEKRQSVAFWCNPISGHATLYWYQQILGQGPKLLIQFQNNGVVDDSQLPKDRFSAERLKGVDSTLKIQPAKLEDSAVYLCASSPSIYEQYFGPGTRLTVT.

The J gene is TRBJ2-7, the V gene TRBV2, with 7 bases matching TRBD1. V was clipped by 4 bases and J by 2 bases; unmatched bases: 11. This CDR3 is 16 amino acids long. Per the germline V gene, CDR1 is SNHLY and CDR2 is FYNNEI. The chain's CDR3 is CASSAPGQSGAYEQYF. For the CDR3, the DNA is TGTGCCAGCAGTGCCCCGGGACAGTCAGGGGCCTACGAGCAGTACTTC. Variable domain in full (rest from reference TRBV2 and TRBJ2-7): EPEVTQTPSHQVTQMGQEVILRCVPISNHLYFYWYRQILGQKVEFLVSFYNNEISEKSEIFDDQFSVERPDGSNFTLKIRSTKLEDSAMYFCASSAPGQSGAYEQYFGPGTRLTVT.

V gene TRBV27 combines with J gene TRBJ2-3; D gene ambiguous. Per the germline V gene, CDR1 is MNHEY and CDR2 is SMNVEV (reference sequence). The CDR3 consists of 17 residues. The V and J ends lost 1 base and 2 bases respectively, with 16 bases between them. The CDR3 protein is CASSLWAQSQNTDTQYF. The DNA of the CDR3 is TGTGCCAGCAGTTTATGGGCCCAAAGCCAAAACACAGATACGCAGTATTTT.

The chain recombines TRBV27 with TRBJ2-3; no reliable D call. The germline V and J ends were trimmed by 2 bases and 1 base, with 4 bases remaining between them. The CDR3 length is 13 residues. Germline-derived CDR1 and CDR2 are MNHEY and SMNVEV (reference sequence). CDR3 bases: TGTGCCAGCAGTTTACATGGCACAGATACGCAGTATTTT. Its protein is CASSLHGTDTQYF.

V gene TRBV5-4 combines with J gene TRBJ2-5; 12 bases align to TRBD2. V gave up 4 bases and J gave up 5 bases; unmatched junction bases: 15. The CDR3 extends over 18 amino acids. Germline CDR1 and CDR2: SGHNT and YYREEE (reference sequence). As DNA, the CDR3 is TGTGCCAGCAGCAAGAGACTAGCGGGAGTGGCGGGGCGGGAGACCCAGTACTTC. Its protein product is CASSKRLAGVAGRETQYF.

This sequence joins TRBV7-8 and TRBJ1-2; D is possibly TRBD1 (5 bases). This CDR3 is 13 amino acids long. Germline V gene sequence: CDR1 SGHVS, CDR2 FQNEAQ. V was pared by 5 bases and J by 2 bases, with 9 bases between. The CDR3, as DNA: TGTGCCAGCAGCCGGGACGGCAACTATGGCTACACCTTC. It codes for CASSRDGNYGYTF.

J is TRBJ1-3 and V is TRBV28; D remains ambiguous. CDR1 MDHEN and CDR2 SYDVKM come from the germline V gene. The length of the CDR3 is 16 residues. V was shortened by 3 bases and J by 2 bases, with 14 bases between the two germline ends. In nucleotides, the CDR3 is TGTGCCAGCAGTTTCTCCCCCCAGGCTACTGGAAACACCATATATTTT. Its protein product is CASSFSPQATGNTIYF.

In this sample, this clone turned up once. The rearrangement joins TRBV10-1 to TRBJ2-3, with D possibly TRBD2 on 6 matching bases. The CDR3 sequence is 13 residues long. Per the germline V gene, CDR1 is WNHNN and CDR2 is SYGVQD (reference sequence). With 8 bases removed from V and 3 bases from J, the gap between germline ends came to 12 bases. The CDR3 region is CASGHGGTDTQYF. The CDR3, as DNA: TGCGCCAGCGGCCATGGGGGGACAGATACGCAGTATTTT.

This chain uses TRBV28 with TRBJ1-1; no clear D gene. The CDR3 covers 14 residues. V lost 2 bases, J lost 6 bases, and 13 bases lay in between. Germline CDR1 reads MDHEN; CDR2 reads SYDVKM. The CDR3 loop reads CASSLARGSPEAFF. In DNA, the CDR3 is TGTGCCAGCAGTTTAGCGCGGGGAAGCCCTGAAGCTTTCTTT.